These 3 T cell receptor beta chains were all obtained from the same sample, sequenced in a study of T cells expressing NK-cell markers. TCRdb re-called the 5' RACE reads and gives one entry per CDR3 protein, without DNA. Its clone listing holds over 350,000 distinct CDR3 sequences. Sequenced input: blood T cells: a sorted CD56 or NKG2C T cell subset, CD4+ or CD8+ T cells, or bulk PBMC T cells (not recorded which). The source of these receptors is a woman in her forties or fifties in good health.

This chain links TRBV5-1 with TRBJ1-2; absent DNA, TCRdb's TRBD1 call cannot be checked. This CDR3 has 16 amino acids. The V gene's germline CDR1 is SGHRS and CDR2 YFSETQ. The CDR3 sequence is CASSPTPGQGIYGYTF.

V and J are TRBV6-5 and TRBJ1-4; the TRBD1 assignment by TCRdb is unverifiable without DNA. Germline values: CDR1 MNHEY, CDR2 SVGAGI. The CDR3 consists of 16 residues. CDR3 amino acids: CASSYYRGTGDEKLFF.

The CDR3 is CSAPRYTGELFF. The V gene is TRBV20-1, the J gene TRBJ2-2. This CDR3 region has 12 residues. Per the germline V gene, CDR1 is DFQATT and CDR2 is SNEGSKA (reference sequence).